The clone carrying this TCR beta chain has at least ten counts. Its antigen remains unidentified. The data are from a study of T-cell reconstitution after alpha-beta-depleted transplantation in children. Study-level results: Reportedly, alpha-beta T cells present about two months post-transplant originated from several hundred expanded clones of graft origin. By one year post-transplant, T-cell counts and diversity largely arose from T cells that were newly produced.

It was with unique molecular identifiers that the TCRbeta library was prepared. TCRdb called the PCR reads again in MiXCR, with one record for every CDR3 protein. The sample contains approximately 300,000 distinct CDR3 sequences, less than 9.5% of which appear only once. The specimen was peripheral blood, collected 360 days after TCRalphabeta/CD19-depleted stem cell transplant. The sequence was collected from a female patient aged 2-10 years who had a stem cell transplant for Fanconi anemia, so the T cells may come from the graft donor.

CDR3 region: CSARDWDSPPLRGEQYF. CDR3 bases: TGCAGTGCTAGAGATTGGGACAGTCCACCCTTACGGGGTGAGCAGTACTTC. V and J are TRBV20-1 and TRBJ2-7; 7 bases are shared with TRBD1. V lost 0 bases and J lost 7; bases outside the gene matches: 18. This CDR3 spans 17 amino acids. Looked up from germline, CDR1 is DFQATT and CDR2 is SNEGSKA (reference sequence).